A selection of T cell receptor beta chains follows, all from one sample in a study of T cells in tumors after PD-1 blockade. Using immunoSEQ multiplex PCR, the repertoire was profiled, and TCRdb retains in-frame clones only, with some absent. Here the sample spans over 10,000 clones, roughly 69% being singletons. Sequencing used tumor tissue, obtained before anti-PD-1 treatment. These receptors were obtained from a human donor with basal cell carcinoma. CDR3s include the opening cysteine and the closing phenylalanine or tryptophan. D genes are given only for firm matches. Clone size appears in some rows only: once, few, many, or a class for an expanded clone.

size,V,D,J,DNA,CDR3
NA,TRBV19,NA,TRBJ1-5,TGTGCCAGTAGTATAGCCGGACAGAATCAGCCCCAGCATTTT,CASSIAGQNQPQHF
NA,TRBV6-5,NA,TRBJ1-6,TGTGCCAGCAGATCTACTTGGGGGGCTGATTCACCCCTCCACTTT,CASRSTWGADSPLHF
NA,TRBV4-2,NA,TRBJ1-5,TGTGCCAGCAGCCAAGATCGGGCAGGTAGCAATCAGCCCCAGCATTTT,CASSQDRAGSNQPQHF
few,TRBV19,NA,TRBJ1-1,TGTGCCACCCACGGGGACTGGGACACTGAAGCTTTCTTT,CATHGDWDTEAFF
medium-sized,TRBV19,TRBD2,TRBJ2-7,TGTGCCACTACGGCGGGGGGTAGCTCCTACGAGCAGTACTTC,CATTAGGSSYEQYF
few,TRBV5-4,NA,TRBJ2-2,TGTGCCAGCAGCTCCCGCGCGGGTAGGAACACCGGGGAGCTGTTTTTT,CASSSRAGRNTGELFF
NA,TRBV16,TRBD1,TRBJ1-1,TGTGCCAGCAGCGACAGGGGGAACACTGAAGCTTTCTTT,CASSDRGNTEAFF
NA,TRBV9,NA,TRBJ2-7,TGTGCCAGCAGCGTAGAAGGGAGCAGAGCCTACGAGCAGTACTTC,CASSVEGSRAYEQYF
NA,TRBV6-6,TRBD1,TRBJ2-7,TGTGCCAGCAGTCCGTCCGGGACAGGGTCCTACGAGCAGTACTTC,CASSPSGTGSYEQYF
NA,TRBV6-6,NA,TRBJ2-7,TGTGCCAGCAGTTACTCAGGAAGCGAGCAGTACTTC,CASSYSGSEQYF
medium-sized,TRBV12-5,NA,TRBJ2-3,TGTGCTAGTGACCCGGGACTTAGCACAGATACGCAGTATTTT,CASDPGLSTDTQYF
NA,TRBV14,TRBD1,TRBJ2-1,TGTGCCAGCAGCCAAGGTCACGGGACAGTGGACAATGAGCAGTTCTTC,CASSQGHGTVDNEQFF
NA,TRBV7-2,NA,TRBJ1-6,TGTGCCAGCAGCTTAGTCGGGAATTCACCCCTCCACTTT,CASSLVGNSPLHF
NA,TRBV15,NA,TRBJ1-5,TGTGCCACCAGGGGCAGGGATAGCAATCAGCCCCAGCATTTT,CATRGRDSNQPQHF
NA,TRBV4-1,TRBD2,TRBJ2-1,TGCGCCAGCAGCCCAGAGAGGCGGGGGAATGAGCAGTTCTTC,CASSPERRGNEQFF
NA,TRBV4-2,NA,TRBJ1-5,TGTGCCAGCAGCCAAGGGGGGGCAGGGCATAGCAATCAGCCCCAGCATTTT,CASSQGGAGHSNQPQHF
NA,TRBV14,TRBD1,TRBJ1-1,TGTGCCAGCAGCCAACGGACAGGGTCAACTGAAGCTTTCTTT,CASSQRTGSTEAFF
NA,TRBV2,NA,TRBJ1-2,TGTGCCAGCAGTGAAGCGCAGGTACCTAACTATGGCTACACCTTC,CASSEAQVPNYGYTF
NA,TRBV18,TRBD2,TRBJ2-7,TGTGCCAGCTCACCTAAACTAGCGGGTTCCTACGAGCAGTACTTC,CASSPKLAGSYEQYF
NA,TRBV6-2/TRBV6-3,NA,TRBJ1-6,TGTGCCAGCAGTTACAGGGGTTCACCCCTCCACTTT,CASSYRGSPLHF
few,TRBV6-1,NA,TRBJ1-5,TGTGCCAGCAGTAAAGGGCCGACAGCTCGCAATCAGCCCCAGCATTTT,CASSKGPTARNQPQHF
NA,TRBV28,TRBD1,TRBJ1-4,TGTGCCAGCAGTTTAGTACCTTCTTGGGGGACAGACGCAACTAATGAAAAACTGTTTTTT,CASSLVPSWGTDATNEKLFF
NA,TRBV20-1,NA,TRBJ1-1,TGCAGTGCTCTCCGGAACACTGAAGCTTTCTTT,CSALRNTEAFF
NA,TRBV24-1,NA,TRBJ2-2,TGTGCCGTGAGGGGGGCAGGGGCGACCGGGGAGCTGTTTTTT,CAVRGAGATGELFF
NA,TRBV2,NA,TRBJ2-7,TGTGCCAGCAGTGGGGTTAAGGACATACACTACGAGCAGTACTTC,CASSGVKDIHYEQYF
NA,TRBV21-1,NA,TRBJ1-1,TGTGCCAGCAGCAAAGCCCTACTTGGGGGCGACACTGAAGCTTTCTTT,CASSKALLGGDTEAFF
medium-sized,TRBV6-5,NA,TRBJ2-7,TGTGCCAGCAGTTACGAGGCGGTTCCCTACGAGCAGTACTTC,CASSYEAVPYEQYF
NA,TRBV3-1/TRBV3-2,NA,TRBJ1-3,TGTGCCAGCAGCCACGGTGCCCAGGGTGGAAACACCATATATTTT,CASSHGAQGGNTIYF
few,TRBV19,NA,TRBJ1-4,TGTGCCAGTAGTATACAGGGCAAAACAGAAAAACTGTTTTTT,CASSIQGKTEKLFF
NA,TRBV19,TRBD1,TRBJ2-7,TGTGCCAGTAGTGCCGGGACAGTAGCGTACTTC,CASSAGTVAYF
NA,TRBV19,NA,TRBJ1-1,TGTGCCAGTAGTATAACCGTCCGGCAGAGGGGCACTGAAGCTTTCTTT,CASSITVRQRGTEAFF
NA,TRBV4-3,NA,TRBJ2-7,TGCGCCAGCAGCCAAGGACGACAGGGAGGAGACGAGCAGTACTTC,CASSQGRQGGDEQYF
NA,TRBV11-3,NA,TRBJ2-7,TGTGCCAGCAGCTTAGAACAAGGTTTGAGGGCCTCCGCCGAGCAGTACTTC,CASSLEQGLRASAEQYF
few,TRBV12-3/TRBV12-4,NA,TRBJ2-7,TGTGCCAGCAGTAGGGGTCCCTACGAGCAGTACTTC,CASSRGPYEQYF
NA,TRBV7-8,NA,TRBJ1-5,TGTGCCAGCAGCTTGCCGCCGGGACCTACGGGGCAGCCCCAGCATTTT,CASSLPPGPTGQPQHF
few,TRBV5-4,NA,TRBJ2-2,TGTGCCAGCAGCTTGGGGCAGGGGGGCACCGGGGAGCTGTTTTTT,CASSLGQGGTGELFF
once,TRBV7-3,NA,TRBJ1-5,TGTGCCAGCAGCCCTCACGTGAACAGGGACAATCAGCCCCAGCATTTT,CASSPHVNRDNQPQHF
NA,TRBV6-5,NA,TRBJ1-1,TGTGCCAGCAGTTACGGCTACGGAGGGGAAGCTTTCTTT,CASSYGYGGEAFF
NA,TRBV5-1,NA,TRBJ1-1,TGCGCCAGCAGCTCCAGGGGCGGCACCGTACCCCTCCACATGAACACTGAAGCTTTCTTT,CASSSRGGTVPLHMNTEAFF
NA,TRBV27,TRBD2,TRBJ2-5,TGTGCCAGCAGTTTGAGGCTAGCGGGACTAGAGACCCAGTACTTC,CASSLRLAGLETQYF
NA,TRBV11-3,TRBD2,TRBJ2-7,TGTGCCAGCAGCTTAAGTCGACTAGCGGACGAGCAGTACTTC,CASSLSRLADEQYF
few,TRBV11-3,TRBD2,TRBJ2-3,TGTGCCAGCAGCTCTACCCGACTAGCGGGAGAAGCAGATACGCAGTATTTT,CASSSTRLAGEADTQYF
NA,TRBV9,NA,TRBJ1-1,TGTGCCAGCAGCCCCTCGGGGGGAGGGGGCACTGAAGCTTTCTTT,CASSPSGGGGTEAFF
few,TRBV7-2,TRBD1,TRBJ2-3,TGTGCCAGCAGCCGGGACAGCTTAACAGATACGCAGTATTTT,CASSRDSLTDTQYF
NA,TRBV7-2,NA,TRBJ1-2,TGTGCCAGCAGCTCTTTTTACTTACCGGGCTACACCTTC,CASSSFYLPGYTF